This entry concerns a single T cell receptor beta chain. This clone is a singleton in its sample. Its antigen specificity is not known. No quality values exist for individual bases; no much larger clone is one base distant. Collaborating institutions collected whole blood in K2EDTA tubes following their own protocols. For TCRbeta analysis, collaborators shipped samples in one of three forms: frozen whole blood, isolated PBMCs, or DNA extracted from either of those sample types. The immunoSEQ Assay, a bias-controlled multiplex PCR, was used to amplify TCRbeta CDR3 regions from genomic DNA. The original pipeline was this. The number of nucleated cells in each sample was estimated by amplification of reference gene primers within the assay. Sequence reads were collapsed and filtered to measure the absolute abundance of every unique TCRbeta CDR3 rearrangement. For each sample, productive Simpson clonality was calculated as the square root of Simpson's diversity index across productive rearrangements. Here the immuneACCESS table is served through TCRdb, limited to in-frame sequences with V and J called. Missing clones are a known gap in these copies; in checked studies unresolved V genes cover under half, and the rest lacks a known reason. The V and J calls and clone size come from that table; D and trimming were worked out from the DNA. The sample table contains approximately 72,000 clones; only one count was recorded for roughly 85% of them. The leading ten clones occupy under 40% of the sample.

The V end loses 2 bases and the J end loses 5 bases, and a stretch of 9 bases separates them. The germline V gene (reference sequence) supplies CDR1 GTSNPN and CDR2 SVGIG. CDR3 length: 13 amino acids, cysteine to phenylalanine. The read is trimmed to its CDR3 DNA, 39 bases read in frame from base 1. This record belongs to a study of blood T cell repertoires in COVID-19 (dated by TCRdb to the early 2020s). For context, the study as a whole: Collaborator samples came from the United States, Italy and Spain and covered acute and convalescent phases of COVID-19. The prospective study material was composed of cDNA or gDNA derived from T cells, B-cell-depleted T cells, or PBMCs. Subjects who had been exposed to COVID-19, were actively infected with it, or had recovered from it provided the deeply sampled blood TCRbeta repertoires that made up the dataset. A freely available public database, intended as a resource for researchers studying the immune response to SARS-CoV-2, is where the repertoires were released. Samples came from the ongoing ImmuneRACE study (first 160 participants) plus 1,254 subjects from 6 global collaborators. A de-identified subject ID, COVID-19 status, age in years and sex were almost always included in the sample metadata. HLA class I and class II types, where available, came from metadata supplied by the sample provider rather than from assay-based typing.

Findings and caveats that apply to the study as a whole: The amount of clinical and demographic metadata varied by source and participant and was provided uncurated.

Sequencing was carried out using peripheral blood. The source of this sequence is an elderly woman with active or convalescent COVID-19. The rearrangement joined TRBV30 to TRBJ2-2, with TRBD1 perhaps the D gene, on 5 matching bases. The sequenced DNA is TGTGCCTGGAGTACAACAGGTACCGGGGAGCTGTTTTTT. It translates to CAWSTTGTGELFF.